The rows below give T cell receptor beta chains drawn from one sample of a study of T cells in Graves' hyperthyroidism and ophthalmopathy. TCRdb redid the calling of the multiplex PCR reads with MiXCR, one entry per CDR3 protein. The table includes 750,000 to 900,000 distinct CDR3 sequences, 35% to 40% detected once. The sample was blood. Source of these receptors: a man aged 18-30 years with Graves' hyperthyroidism. Each CDR3 is given with its conserved first and last residue. The D gene is left open where the match is weak. Only part of the rows carry a size: once, few, many, or a class if the clone is expanded.

abundance: few
v_gene: TRBV9
j_gene: TRBJ2-5
d_gene: .
CDR3nt: TGTGCCAGCAGCGTTGGGACGAGGAGGGCACAAGAGACCCAGTACTTC
CDR3aa: CASSVGTRRAQETQYF

abundance: .
v_gene: TRBV20-1
j_gene: TRBJ2-5
d_gene: TRBD2
CDR3nt: TGCAGTGCTCCGGGACTAGCGGAGCAGACCCAGTACTTC
CDR3aa: CSAPGLAEQTQYF

abundance: many
v_gene: TRBV2
j_gene: TRBJ1-5
d_gene: .
CDR3nt: TGTGCCAGCAGTGCGGCGGTTAGCAATCAGCCCCAGCATTTT
CDR3aa: CASSAAVSNQPQHF

abundance: many
v_gene: TRBV20-1
j_gene: TRBJ1-1
d_gene: TRBD1
CDR3nt: TGCAGTGCTAGCGACAGGGACACTGAAGCTTTCTTT
CDR3aa: CSASDRDTEAFF

abundance: .
v_gene: TRBV6-1
j_gene: TRBJ1-1
d_gene: .
CDR3nt: TGTGCCAGCATGGGGGGGCGAGCTTTCTTT
CDR3aa: CASMGGRAFF

abundance: many
v_gene: TRBV2
j_gene: TRBJ2-7
d_gene: TRBD1
CDR3nt: TGTGCCAGCGACACCCGACAGGGCTCCTACGAGCAGTACTTC
CDR3aa: CASDTRQGSYEQYF

abundance: .
v_gene: TRBV6-5
j_gene: TRBJ2-5
d_gene: TRBD1
CDR3nt: TGTGCCAGCAGTCTCCGGGACAGGGGCAAGACCCAGTACTTC
CDR3aa: CASSLRDRGKTQYF

abundance: .
v_gene: TRBV5-5
j_gene: TRBJ1-2
d_gene: .
CDR3nt: TGCGCCAGCAGCCAAGCATGGGGAAACTATGGCTACACCTTC
CDR3aa: CASSQAWGNYGYTF

abundance: .
v_gene: TRBV10-3
j_gene: TRBJ2-7
d_gene: TRBD1
CDR3nt: TGTGCCATCAGTGACCGGACAGGGGGATACGAGCAGTACTTC
CDR3aa: CAISDRTGGYEQYF

abundance: .
v_gene: TRBV2
j_gene: TRBJ1-1
d_gene: .
CDR3nt: TGTGCCAGCAGTTTCATGGGGGCTCGGGACACTGAAGCTTTCTTT
CDR3aa: CASSFMGARDTEAFF

abundance: .
v_gene: TRBV7-3
j_gene: TRBJ2-2
d_gene: .
CDR3nt: TGTGCCAGCAGCCACGGGGCAGGCACCGGGGAGCTGTTTTTT
CDR3aa: CASSHGAGTGELFF

abundance: many
v_gene: TRBV7-8
j_gene: TRBJ1-5
d_gene: .
CDR3nt: TGTGCCAGCAGCTTAGTCAGGGGCACGGTTCAGCCCCAGCATTTT
CDR3aa: CASSLVRGTVQPQHF

abundance: many
v_gene: TRBV29-1
j_gene: TRBJ1-1
d_gene: TRBD1
CDR3nt: TGCAGCCTCAGGGGGCCGGACACTGAAGCTTTCTTT
CDR3aa: CSLRGPDTEAFF

abundance: .
v_gene: TRBV4-1
j_gene: TRBJ1-2
d_gene: TRBD1
CDR3nt: TGCGCCAGCAGCCAACGGGGAGGACAGGGTAGCTATGGCTACACCTTC
CDR3aa: CASSQRGGQGSYGYTF

abundance: few
v_gene: TRBV20-1
j_gene: TRBJ1-6
d_gene: .
CDR3nt: TGCAGTGCTACCCGGGGAGCCGCAGGCAATTCACCCCTCCACTTT
CDR3aa: CSATRGAAGNSPLHF

abundance: few
v_gene: TRBV7-9
j_gene: TRBJ2-7
d_gene: TRBD1
CDR3nt: TGTGCCAGCAGCTTAAAGACAGGGGTGTGGGAGCAGTACTTC
CDR3aa: CASSLKTGVWEQYF

abundance: many
v_gene: TRBV29-1
j_gene: TRBJ2-7
d_gene: .
CDR3nt: TGCAGCGTTGGAGAGAAGATCGAGCAGTACTTC
CDR3aa: CSVGEKIEQYF

abundance: many
v_gene: TRBV29-1
j_gene: TRBJ2-2
d_gene: .
CDR3nt: TGCAGCTCAGCTAGCTCCGGGGAGCTGTTTTTT
CDR3aa: CSSASSGELFF

abundance: many
v_gene: TRBV2
j_gene: TRBJ1-5
d_gene: .
CDR3nt: TGTGCCAGCAGTAGACAGGAGAATCAGCCCCAGCATTTT
CDR3aa: CASSRQENQPQHF

abundance: .
v_gene: TRBV20-1
j_gene: TRBJ2-7
d_gene: TRBD2
CDR3nt: TGCAGTGCTAGAGATCCTAGCGGGGGGGCCTACGAGCAGTACTTC
CDR3aa: CSARDPSGGAYEQYF

abundance: .
v_gene: TRBV14
j_gene: TRBJ2-7
d_gene: .
CDR3nt: TGTGCCAGCAGCCAGGGGGATCTCCACGAGCAGTACTTC
CDR3aa: CASSQGDLHEQYF

abundance: few
v_gene: TRBV20-1
j_gene: TRBJ2-5
d_gene: .
CDR3nt: TGCAGTGCTAGAGGGAGCGGGCCGTCCCAAGAGACCCAGTACTTC
CDR3aa: CSARGSGPSQETQYF

abundance: few
v_gene: TRBV6-1
j_gene: TRBJ2-7
d_gene: TRBD1
CDR3nt: TGTGCCACGCAGTTGGGACAGTCCTACGAGCAGTACTTC
CDR3aa: CATQLGQSYEQYF

abundance: many
v_gene: TRBV10-3
j_gene: TRBJ1-6
d_gene: .
CDR3nt: TGTGCCATCAGTGACTCCGGGACTACAAGGGATTCACCCCTCCACTTT
CDR3aa: CAISDSGTTRDSPLHF

abundance: many
v_gene: TRBV7-9
j_gene: TRBJ1-1
d_gene: .
CDR3nt: TGTGCCAGCAGCCCGGACAGCGCCAGCACTGAAGCTTTCTTT
CDR3aa: CASSPDSASTEAFF

abundance: many
v_gene: TRBV7-9
j_gene: TRBJ2-7
d_gene: .
CDR3nt: TGTGCCAGCAGCCGGGATGGGAACGAGCAGTACTTC
CDR3aa: CASSRDGNEQYF

abundance: many
v_gene: TRBV7-9
j_gene: TRBJ1-4
d_gene: .
CDR3nt: TGTGCCAGCAGCTTAGGGACAGTAGCTAATGAAAAACTGTTTTTT
CDR3aa: CASSLGTVANEKLFF

abundance: few
v_gene: TRBV12-3/TRBV12-4
j_gene: TRBJ2-7
d_gene: TRBD1
CDR3nt: TGTGCCAGCAGTTCGGACAGGGCGCTCTACGAGCAGTACTTC
CDR3aa: CASSSDRALYEQYF